Each of the 10 T cell receptor beta chains below was sequenced from the same sample in a study of response to subunit inactivated influenza vaccine. TCRdb recomputed calls from the RT-PCR reads with MiXCR, one row per CDR3 protein. Of about 500,000 distinct CDR3 sequences in the sample, about an eighth are singletons; the top ten hold 10% to 15%. This material consisted of PBMCs from blood, taken about 6 weeks after vaccination. All receptors come from a man aged 45-60 years who received an inactivated influenza vaccine.

The rearrangement links TRBV12-3 or TRBV12-4 to TRBJ1-4; 9 bases map to TRBD1. The J segment lost 8 bases and the V segment lost 5 bases, leaving 6 bases of the junction unmatched. The CDR3 is made up of 14 amino acids. CDR3 nucleotides: TGTGCCAGCAGTCCTGCTGGACAGGGGGAAAAACTGTTTTTT. This gives the protein CASSPAGQGEKLFF.

The chain joins TRBV28 to TRBJ2-7; D remains unclear. The CDR3 covers 11 residues. The germline V gene encodes CDR1 MDHEN and CDR2 SYDVKM. V lost 7 bases, J lost 3 bases, and 7 bases lay in between. CDR3 bases: TGTGCCAGCATCGCCAGCTACGAGCAGTACTTC. Protein: CASIASYEQYF.

This clonotype was observed a few times. The rearrangement links TRBV10-3 to TRBJ2-3; 12 bases align to TRBD2. V was clipped by 6 bases and J by 6 bases; unmatched bases: 1. The CDR3 runs 13 residues. Germline values: CDR1 ENHRY, CDR2 SYGVKD. DNA for the CDR3: TGTGCCATCAGGGGACTAGCGGGTGATACGCAGTATTTT. Translating it yields CAIRGLAGDTQYF.

This clonotype occurred a few times. This rearrangement joins TRBV5-1 to TRBJ2-3, with 11 nucleotides matching TRBD2. The CDR3 extends over 17 amino acids. Trimming took 4 bases from V and 0 from J; bases not matched to a gene: 7. Per the germline V gene, CDR1 is SGHRS and CDR2 is YFSETQ. CDR3 in amino acids: CASSIGTSGSSTDTQYF. DNA of the CDR3: TGCGCCAGCAGCATCGGGACTAGCGGCAGTAGCACAGATACGCAGTATTTT. The variable domain in full, with the rest retrieved from reference TRBV5-1 and TRBJ2-3, is KAGVTQTPRYLIKTRGQQVTLSCSPISGHRSVSWYQQTPGQGLQFLFEYFSETQRNKGNFPGRFSGRQFSNSRSEMNVSTLELGDSALYLCASSIGTSGSSTDTQYFGPGTRLTVL.

The chain is built from TRBV20-1 and TRBJ2-2, with D possibly TRBD1 on 6 matching bases. Trimming removed 4 bases from V and 5 bases from J, with 14 bases in between. The CDR3 is 14 amino acids. Germline CDR1 reads DFQATT; CDR2 reads SNEGSKA (reference sequence). The CDR3 spells CSAITSGQTGELFF. The DNA of the CDR3 is TGCAGTGCTATTACGTCGGGACAAACCGGGGAGCTGTTTTTT.

The V and J genes are TRBV5-4 and TRBJ2-1; 7 nucleotides line up with TRBD1. This CDR3 has 16 amino acids. J was trimmed by 5 bases and V by 4 bases; bases with no gene match: 12. The V gene's germline CDR1 is SGHNT and CDR2 YYREEE (reference sequence). In DNA form, the CDR3 reads TGTGCCAGCAGCGCTGGTAGGGACAGAACCCACAATGAGCAGTTCTTC. Its translation is CASSAGRDRTHNEQFF.

A few counts support this clonotype. This chain uses TRBV20-1 with TRBJ2-7, with D perhaps TRBD2 (5 bases). V was cut by 5 bases and J by 0 bases, with 8 bases left in between. CDR1 and CDR2 (germline): DFQATT, SNEGSKA (reference sequence). The length of the CDR3 is 12 residues. CDR3 amino acids: CSAAGGSYEQYF. CDR3 DNA: TGCAGTGCTGCGGGTGGCTCCTACGAGCAGTACTTC.

In this sample, this clonotype turned up many times. This rearrangement joins TRBV6-5 to TRBJ1-5; D may be TRBD1 (5 bases). Trimming removed 0 bases from V and 1 base from J, with 7 bases in between. Germline CDR1 and CDR2: MNHEY and SVGAGI. The CDR3 consists of 15 residues. The DNA of the CDR3 is TGTGCCAGCAGTTACTCCCGGGACAGCAATCAGCCCCAGCATTTT. Encoded protein: CASSYSRDSNQPQHF.

This clonotype has at least ten counts. This CDR3 reads CATSDPGYGYTF. In nucleotides, the CDR3 is TGTGCCACCAGTGATCCAGGGTATGGCTACACCTTC. The V and J genes are TRBV24-1 and TRBJ1-2; D possibly corresponds to TRBD1 (5 bases). V was cut by 3 bases and J by 5 bases, with 6 bases left in between. CDR1 and CDR2 from the germline V gene are KGHDR and SFDVKD. The CDR3 is 12 amino acids.

V gene TRBV27 combines with J gene TRBJ2-6; the D is unclear. Germline CDR1 reads MNHEY; CDR2 reads SMNVEV (reference sequence). The CDR3 contains 14 residues. For the CDR3, the DNA is TGTGCTTCAAGGGCACTGTCTGGGGCCAACGTCCTGACTTTC. This encodes CASRALSGANVLTF.